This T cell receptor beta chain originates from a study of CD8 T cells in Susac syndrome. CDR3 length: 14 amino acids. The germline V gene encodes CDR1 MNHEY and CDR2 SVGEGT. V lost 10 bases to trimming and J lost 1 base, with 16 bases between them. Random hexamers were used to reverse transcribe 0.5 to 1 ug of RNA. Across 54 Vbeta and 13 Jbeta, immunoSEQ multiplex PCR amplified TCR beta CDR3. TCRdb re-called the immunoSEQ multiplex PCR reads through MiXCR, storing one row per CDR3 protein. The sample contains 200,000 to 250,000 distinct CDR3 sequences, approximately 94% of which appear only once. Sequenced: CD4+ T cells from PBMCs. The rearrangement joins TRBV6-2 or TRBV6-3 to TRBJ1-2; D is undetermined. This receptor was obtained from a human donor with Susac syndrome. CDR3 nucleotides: TGTGCCACCCAAAGGGTGGGGATTAACTATGGCTACACCTTC. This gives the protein CATQRVGINYGYTF.